Listed below are T cell receptor beta chains from one sample, sequenced in a study of molecular identifiers for immune sequencing clone quantification. TCRdb redid the calling of the PCR reads with MiXCR, one entry per CDR3 protein. The sample gives approximately 550,000 distinct CDR3 sequences, about 20% of which show up once; 0.7% to 0.95% is in the top ten. Sample: naive CD8+ T cells from blood, with Jurkat cell RNA spiked in. The source is a human donor in good health. Some libraries in this study had Jurkat cell RNA spiked in. The CDR3 runs from the conserved cysteine through the conserved F or W. The order of the fields is clone size, J gene, D gene, V gene, CDR3 protein, CDR3 DNA. D genes are given only for firm matches. Some rows have no size entry. The others give once, few or many, or a class for an expanded clone.

many	TRBJ2-2	-	TRBV7-6	CASSHRGGSTGELFF	TGTGCCAGCAGCCACAGGGGGGGGAGCACCGGGGAGCTGTTTTTT
few	TRBJ1-3	-	TRBV28	CASRSRADDSGNTIYF	TGTGCCAGCAGGTCGCGGGCAGACGACTCTGGAAACACCATATATTTT
many	TRBJ2-6	TRBD1	TRBV5-1	CASSSLAPGQSFSGANVLTF	TGCGCCAGCAGCTCTCTCGCCCCGGGACAGTCCTTCTCTGGGGCCAACGTCCTGACTTTC
many	TRBJ1-1	-	TRBV9	CASSPRSGQNTEAFF	TGTGCCAGCAGCCCCCGTAGTGGGCAGAACACTGAAGCTTTCTTT
few	TRBJ2-1	TRBD2	TRBV27	CASSHGLAGAYNEQFF	TGTGCCAGCAGCCACGGACTAGCGGGGGCCTACAATGAGCAGTTCTTC
many	TRBJ2-1	TRBD1	TRBV29-1	CSGSPFPGTGVNEQFF	TGCAGCGGATCCCCCTTTCCCGGGACAGGGGTAAATGAGCAGTTCTTC
few	TRBJ2-7	-	TRBV4-3	CASSQDVLGTNNEQYF	TGCGCCAGCAGCCAAGATGTCCTAGGGACAAATAACGAGCAGTACTTC
-	TRBJ2-5	-	TRBV7-8	CASSLAGFETQYF	TGTGCCAGCAGCTTAGCGGGTTTTGAGACCCAGTACTTC
many	TRBJ1-4	TRBD1	TRBV7-9	CASSYWTGGDEKLFF	TGTGCCAGCAGCTACTGGACAGGGGGTGATGAAAAACTGTTTTTT
many	TRBJ1-1	TRBD1	TRBV19	CASSVTGVYATEAFF	TGTGCCAGTAGTGTGACAGGGGTGTATGCCACTGAAGCTTTCTTT
-	TRBJ2-7	-	TRBV4-3	CASSQDKDGSYEQYF	TGCGCCAGCAGCCAAGATAAGGACGGTTCCTACGAGCAGTACTTC
many	TRBJ2-3	TRBD1	TRBV4-3	CASSQDRAPATDTQYF	TGCGCCAGCAGCCAGGACAGGGCGCCAGCCACAGATACGCAGTATTTT
-	TRBJ2-2	TRBD2	TRBV6-5	CASSLTQREGRDTGELFF	TGTGCCAGCAGCCTCACGCAGCGGGAGGGCCGGGACACCGGGGAGCTGTTTTTT
many	TRBJ1-1	-	TRBV13	CASSGLNTEAFF	TGTGCCAGCAGCGGACTGAACACTGAAGCTTTCTTT
few	TRBJ2-7	TRBD1	TRBV7-3	CASSFPPGTGSSEQYF	TGTGCCAGCAGCTTTCCACCCGGGACAGGGTCCTCTGAGCAGTACTTC
-	TRBJ1-4	-	TRBV5-1	CASSPGELTNEKLFF	TGCGCCAGCAGCCCAGGGGAGCTAACTAATGAAAAACTGTTTTTT
-	TRBJ1-5	-	TRBV28	CASSSYYQPQHF	TGTGCCAGCAGCTCCTATTATCAGCCCCAGCATTTT
few	TRBJ2-3	-	TRBV10-3	CAITGLPTDTQYF	TGTGCCATCACGGGCTTGCCCACAGATACGCAGTATTTT
-	TRBJ2-1	TRBD2	TRBV13	CASSLGLLAGSYNEQFF	TGTGCCAGCAGCTTAGGCCTTCTAGCGGGCTCCTACAATGAGCAGTTCTTC
few	TRBJ1-5	TRBD1	TRBV7-9	CASSPGGLGNQPQHF	TGTGCCAGCAGCCCAGGGGGCTTGGGCAATCAGCCCCAGCATTTT
many	TRBJ1-4	-	TRBV6-2/TRBV6-3	CASSHGMDEKLFF	TGTGCCAGCAGCCACGGCATGGATGAAAAACTGTTTTTT
-	TRBJ1-5	-	TRBV19	CASSIVGGNQPQHF	TGTGCCAGTAGTATAGTTGGCGGCAATCAGCCCCAGCATTTT
many	TRBJ1-5	-	TRBV27	CASSPLGPSNQPQHF	TGTGCCAGCAGTCCTCTTGGGCCTAGCAATCAGCCCCAGCATTTT
many	TRBJ2-1	-	TRBV5-5	CASSFGAGTYNEQFF	TGTGCCAGCAGCTTTGGGGCAGGGACCTACAATGAGCAGTTCTTC
-	TRBJ2-1	TRBD2	TRBV19	CASIPASGGSSSYNEQFF	TGTGCCAGTATCCCGGCTAGCGGGGGGTCAAGCTCCTACAATGAGCAGTTCTTC
-	TRBJ2-7	TRBD2	TRBV4-1	CASSQGTSGAYEQYF	TGCGCCAGCAGCCAAGGGACTAGCGGGGCATACGAGCAGTACTTC
-	TRBJ2-3	-	TRBV4-3	CASSQDWTDTQYF	TGCGCCAGCAGCCAAGATTGGACAGATACGCAGTATTTT
-	TRBJ2-5	-	TRBV7-9	CASSRGTRLKETQYF	TGTGCCAGCAGTCGAGGGACTCGCCTTAAAGAGACCCAGTACTTC
-	TRBJ2-5	TRBD2	TRBV9	CASSVGQLGGSGETQYF	TGTGCCAGCAGCGTAGGTCAATTGGGCGGGAGCGGCGAGACCCAGTACTTC
many	TRBJ1-1	-	TRBV15	CATGQNPLMNTEAFF	TGTGCCACCGGACAGAATCCTCTTATGAACACTGAAGCTTTCTTT
few	TRBJ2-1	TRBD2	TRBV10-3	CAISESGTSRDEQFF	TGTGCCATCAGTGAGTCGGGGACTAGCAGGGATGAGCAGTTCTTC
few	TRBJ2-7	-	TRBV21-1	CASEGTIYYEQYF	TGTGCCAGCGAGGGGACTATCTACTACGAGCAGTACTTC
-	TRBJ2-7	-	TRBV12-3/TRBV12-4	CASSHTGSEQYF	TGTGCCAGCAGTCACACAGGGTCCGAGCAGTACTTC
many	TRBJ2-2	-	TRBV14	CASAGHTTTGELFF	TGTGCCAGCGCGGGACACACAACTACCGGGGAGCTGTTTTTT
many	TRBJ1-5	-	TRBV28	CASSLYTGSNQPQHF	TGTGCCAGCAGTTTATATACAGGGAGCAATCAGCCCCAGCATTTT
few	TRBJ1-6	TRBD1	TRBV2	CASSGAGGASPLHF	TGTGCCAGCAGCGGGGCAGGGGGCGCTTCACCCCTCCACTTT